These 7 T cell receptor beta chains were sequenced from one sample in a study of CD8+ T cells in alopecia areata. Extracted RNA was reverse transcribed, and the resulting cDNA served as sequencing template. Libraries were prepared by immunoSEQ multiplex PCR; TCRdb keeps only in-frame clonotypes and omits some of them. The repertoire consists of a few hundred thousand clones, with over 45% occurring once and the leading ten covering about 0.88%. Specified treatment: oral pan-JAK inhibitor, 5-10 mg twice daily. The sequencing here drew on CD4+ T cells sorted from blood, taken around week 54, from a patient treated with tofacitinib. These receptors were obtained from a human donor with alopecia areata.

The chain combines TRBV9 with TRBJ1-6; D uncertain. CDR3 length equals 15 residues. Germline V gene lookup returns CDR1 SGDLS and CDR2 YYNGEE. V was shortened by 4 bases and J by 4 bases, with 12 bases between the two germline ends. CDR3 protein: CASSPRPGYNSPLHF. CDR3 nucleotide sequence: TGTGCCAGCAGCCCAAGGCCGGGATATAATTCACCCCTCCACTTT.

Concerning this clone itself: The same CDR3 can be traced to other DNA sequences in this sample. The rearrangement joins TRBV5-4 to TRBJ2-3, with D possibly matching TRBD2 (6 bases). The CDR3 is made up of 14 amino acids. Germline V gene lookup returns CDR1 SGHNT and CDR2 YYREEE (reference sequence). V was cut by 1 base and J by 0 bases, with 6 bases left in between. CDR3 in amino acids: CASSLLASTDTQYF. The CDR3 DNA reads TGTGCCAGCAGCTTGCTAGCGAGCACAGATACGCAGTATTTT.

This clone was seen a handful of times. The chain links TRBV30 to TRBJ1-1; no clear D gene. From germline, CDR1 is GTSNPN and CDR2 SVGIG (reference sequence). Trimming left V 0 bases short and J 4 bases short, with 9 bases between. The CDR3 loop spans 13 amino acids. CDR3 coding DNA: TGTGCCTGGAGTGTAGCCACGGCCACTGAAGCTTTCTTT. Residues: CAWSVATATEAFF.

Here the CDR3 DNA reads TGCAGCGTTCCTCAGGGGGCGCGTTCGAATGAGCAGTTCTTC. Protein: CSVPQGARSNEQFF. The chain couples TRBV29-1 to TRBJ2-1; 8 nucleotides match TRBD1. This CDR3 spans 14 amino acids. The V and J ends lost 5 bases and 7 bases, in that order; junction bases with no gene match: 10. Germline loops: CDR1 SQVTM, CDR2 ANQGSEA.

Details on this clone: The same CDR3 arises from other DNA sequences in this sample as well. The chain links TRBV9 to TRBJ2-3, with D possibly being TRBD2 (5 bases). The CDR3 contains 15 residues. Germline V gene lookup returns CDR1 SGDLS and CDR2 YYNGEE. The germline V and J ends were trimmed by 0 bases and 1 base, with 9 bases remaining between them. CDR3 loop: CASSVAGGRTDTQYF. The CDR3 nucleotides are TGTGCCAGCAGCGTAGCTGGAGGCCGCACAGATACGCAGTATTTT. Full variable domain (outside the CDR3, taken from reference TRBV9 and TRBJ2-3): DSGVTQTPKHLITATGQRVTLRCSPRSGDLSVYWYQQSLDQGLQFLIQYYNGEERAKGNILERFSAQQFPDLHSELNLSSLELGDSALYFCASSVAGGRTDTQYFGPGTRLTVL.

The gene calls are TRBV7-2 and TRBJ1-5, with a tentative D call TRBD1 (5 bases). The germline V and J ends were trimmed by 1 base and 7 bases, with 14 bases remaining between them. Germline CDR1 SGHTA, CDR2 FQGNSA. The length of the CDR3 is 15 residues. The CDR3 is CASSLDPGTEQPQHF. Written as DNA, the CDR3 is TGTGCCAGCAGCTTAGATCCGGGGACGGAACAGCCCCAGCATTTT.

This clone was counted a few times. The junction departs from the called germline gene at one end, perhaps through a read error. The J gene is TRBJ1-2, the V gene TRBV30; D is perhaps TRBD1 (5 bases). Per the germline V gene, CDR1 is GTSNPN and CDR2 is SVGIG (reference sequence). There are 14 residues in the CDR3. CDR3 DNA: TGTGCCTGGAGTGAAGGATACCGGGGCTATCGCTACACCTTC. Residues: CAWSEGYRGYRYTF. Full variable domain (outside the CDR3, taken from reference TRBV30 and TRBJ1-2): SQTIHQWPATLVQPVGSPLSLECTVEGTSNPNLYWYRQAAGRGLQLLFYSVGIGQISSEVPQNLSASRPQDRQFILSSKKLLLSDSGFYLCAWSEGYRGYRYTFGSGTRLTVV.